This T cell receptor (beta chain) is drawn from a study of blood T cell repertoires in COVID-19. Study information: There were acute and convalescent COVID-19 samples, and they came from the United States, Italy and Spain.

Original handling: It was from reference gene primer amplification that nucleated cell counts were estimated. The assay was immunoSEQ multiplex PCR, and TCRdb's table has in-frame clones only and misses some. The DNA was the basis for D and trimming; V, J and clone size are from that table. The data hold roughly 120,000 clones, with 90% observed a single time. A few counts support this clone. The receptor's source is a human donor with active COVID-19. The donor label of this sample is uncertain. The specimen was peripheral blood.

The CDR3 coding sequence is TGTGCCAGCAGTTTGGGGACAGGGGGCTTTCTGGAAAAACTGTTTTTT. It codes for CASSLGTGGFLEKLFF. This chain links TRBV28 with TRBJ1-4, with 12 bases lining up with TRBD1. The CDR3 is 16 amino acids. The trim removed 3 bases at V and 8 bases at J, leaving 7 bases unmatched. Germline V gene sequence: CDR1 MDHEN, CDR2 SYDVKM.